This T cell receptor (beta chain) was identified during a study of shared clonotypes between healthy human individuals. At the level of the study: For every donor, three CD4 naive, three CD4 memory, two CD8 naive and one CD8 memory plates were used. The study, taken as a whole, reports: Several donors held approximately 5% of naive CD4 clonotypes in common.

With respect to this clone: The antigen is not known.

Produced via immunoSEQ multiplex PCR; TCRdb's table is partial and in-frame only. Of over 1.5 million clones in the sample, about 98% were seen once. Adult donors, all healthy and HIV-negative, had no recent acute infections or vaccinations. Trimming took 0 bases from V and 5 from J, leaving 9 bases between them. This CDR3 spans 14 amino acids. Germline loops: CDR1 SGHRS, CDR2 YFSETQ. The receptor was derived from a man aged 25-45 years in good health. The V and J genes are TRBV5-1 and TRBJ1-5, with no clear D. Sequencing was done on a sample of naive CD4+ T cells sorted from blood. Subset here: CD45RA+ positively selected. As DNA, the CDR3 is TGCGCCAGCAGCTTGGGGGGTCCGGATCAGCCCCAGCATTTT. Translated, it gives CASSLGGPDQPQHF.